Below, 8 T cell receptor beta chains from the same sample are listed, as sequenced in a study of cytomegalovirus exposure and HLA in healthy donors. 60 Vbeta and 13 Jbeta primers were used in PCR. Sequencing used immunoSEQ multiplex PCR; TCRdb keeps in-frame clones, though not all of them. The sample holds about 120,000 clones, roughly four fifths seen once. The material sequenced was PBMCs. The receptors come from a woman between 18 and 29 years old in good health and CMV-seronegative.

This chain links TRBV6-5 with TRBJ1-2, with TRBD1 as a possible D gene (5 bases). This CDR3 has 13 residues. Germline CDR1 reads MNHEY; CDR2 reads SVGAGI. The V end lost 2 bases, the J end lost 4 bases, and 8 bases lay between the germline ends. The DNA of the CDR3 is TGTGCCAGCAGTTACAGGGGTGGCTATGGCTACACCTTC. Protein product: CASSYRGGYGYTF.

A few counts support this clone. The gene calls are TRBV6-1 and TRBJ1-5, with D unclear. Trimming pared 5 bases from V and 0 bases from J, leaving 11 bases between. CDR1 is MNHNS, CDR2 SASEGT, per germline. The CDR3 length is 15 residues. The CDR3 sequence: CASSPLRSSNQPQHF. For the CDR3, the DNA is TGTGCCAGCAGTCCGCTTCGTAGTAGCAATCAGCCCCAGCATTTT.

The chain joins TRBV27 to TRBJ2-7; the D gene is possibly TRBD2 (5 bases). There are 11 residues in the CDR3. Trimming left V 6 bases short and J 2 bases short, with 5 bases between. In germline, CDR1 is MNHEY, CDR2 SMNVEV (reference sequence). The DNA of the CDR3 is TGTGCCAGCAGCGGGGCCTACGAGCAGTACTTC. It specifies CASSGAYEQYF.

This clone was counted a few times. The rearrangement joins TRBV6-5 to TRBJ2-2; perhaps TRBD1 as D (6 bases). The CDR3 is 16 amino acids. Germline V gene data show CDR1 as MNHEY and CDR2 as SVGAGI. V lost 0 bases and J 4 bases, leaving 12 bases between the germline ends. In DNA form, the CDR3 reads TGTGCCAGCAGTTACTCGATGGACAGTTTCACCGGGGAGCTGTTTTTT. This gives the protein CASSYSMDSFTGELFF.

The rearrangement joins TRBV30 to TRBJ1-1, with D possibly TRBD1 on 5 matching bases. CDR1 is GTSNPN and CDR2 is SVGIG in the germline V gene (reference sequence). V was trimmed by 5 bases and J by 5 bases, leaving 6 bases between them. The CDR3 is 10 amino acids. The CDR3 protein is CAWGQTEAFF. The DNA for the CDR3 is TGTGCCTGGGGACAAACTGAAGCTTTCTTT.

As for this clone: The sample carries other DNA sequences with the same CDR3. The chain carries TRBV30 and TRBJ1-1; D is unresolved. V was shortened by 2 bases and J by 5 bases, with 6 bases between the two germline ends. The CDR3 length is 11 residues. Germline CDR1 GTSNPN, CDR2 SVGIG (reference sequence). The CDR3 bases are TGTGCCTGGAGTTCGAGGACTGAAGCTTTCTTT. This translates into CAWSSRTEAFF.

The genes are TRBV5-6 and TRBJ2-2, with a possible D match to TRBD2 (6 bases). The germline gives CDR1 SGHDT, CDR2 YYEEEE. This CDR3 comprises 15 residues. V was clipped by 1 base and J by 4 bases, with 11 bases between them. Here the CDR3 DNA reads TGTGCCAGCAGCTTGATCGGGGGACCCACCGGGGAGCTGTTTTTT. Its protein is CASSLIGGPTGELFF. Full variable domain (rest looked up from reference TRBV5-6 and TRBJ2-2): DAGVTQSPTHLIKTRGQQVTLRCSPKSGHDTVSWYQQALGQGPQFIFQYYEEEERQRGNFPDRFSGHQFPNYSSELNVNALLLGDSALYLCASSLIGGPTGELFFGEGSRLTVL.

The rearrangement links TRBV6-5 to TRBJ1-3; 9 nucleotides match TRBD1. V gave up 0 bases and J gave up 3 bases; unmatched junction bases: 3. The CDR3 has 16 amino acids. CDR1 is MNHEY, CDR2 SVGAGI, per germline. CDR3: CASSYSMGQGGNTIYF. CDR3 sequence (DNA): TGTGCCAGCAGTTACTCTATGGGACAGGGTGGAAACACCATATATTTT.